This paragraph reports one T cell receptor beta chain. These data come from a study of cytomegalovirus exposure and HLA in healthy donors. Primers included in the PCR were 60 Vbeta and 13 Jbeta primers. Assay used: immunoSEQ multiplex PCR; TCRdb lists only in-frame clones, some missing. The sample consists of some 170,000 clones, roughly 76% of them appearing once. The CDR3 totals 15 residues. Germline V gives CDR1 SQVTM, CDR2 ANQGSEA. The J segment lost 2 bases and the V segment lost 4 bases, leaving 10 bases of the junction unmatched. The rearrangement joins TRBV29-1 to TRBJ1-1; 7 positions agree with TRBD1. Sample: PBMCs. This receptor was identified in a woman younger than 30 in good health and CMV-seropositive. The CDR3 sequence: CSVGLRQGRNTEAFF. The DNA for the CDR3 is TGCAGCGTTGGGCTCAGACAGGGACGCAACACTGAAGCTTTCTTT.